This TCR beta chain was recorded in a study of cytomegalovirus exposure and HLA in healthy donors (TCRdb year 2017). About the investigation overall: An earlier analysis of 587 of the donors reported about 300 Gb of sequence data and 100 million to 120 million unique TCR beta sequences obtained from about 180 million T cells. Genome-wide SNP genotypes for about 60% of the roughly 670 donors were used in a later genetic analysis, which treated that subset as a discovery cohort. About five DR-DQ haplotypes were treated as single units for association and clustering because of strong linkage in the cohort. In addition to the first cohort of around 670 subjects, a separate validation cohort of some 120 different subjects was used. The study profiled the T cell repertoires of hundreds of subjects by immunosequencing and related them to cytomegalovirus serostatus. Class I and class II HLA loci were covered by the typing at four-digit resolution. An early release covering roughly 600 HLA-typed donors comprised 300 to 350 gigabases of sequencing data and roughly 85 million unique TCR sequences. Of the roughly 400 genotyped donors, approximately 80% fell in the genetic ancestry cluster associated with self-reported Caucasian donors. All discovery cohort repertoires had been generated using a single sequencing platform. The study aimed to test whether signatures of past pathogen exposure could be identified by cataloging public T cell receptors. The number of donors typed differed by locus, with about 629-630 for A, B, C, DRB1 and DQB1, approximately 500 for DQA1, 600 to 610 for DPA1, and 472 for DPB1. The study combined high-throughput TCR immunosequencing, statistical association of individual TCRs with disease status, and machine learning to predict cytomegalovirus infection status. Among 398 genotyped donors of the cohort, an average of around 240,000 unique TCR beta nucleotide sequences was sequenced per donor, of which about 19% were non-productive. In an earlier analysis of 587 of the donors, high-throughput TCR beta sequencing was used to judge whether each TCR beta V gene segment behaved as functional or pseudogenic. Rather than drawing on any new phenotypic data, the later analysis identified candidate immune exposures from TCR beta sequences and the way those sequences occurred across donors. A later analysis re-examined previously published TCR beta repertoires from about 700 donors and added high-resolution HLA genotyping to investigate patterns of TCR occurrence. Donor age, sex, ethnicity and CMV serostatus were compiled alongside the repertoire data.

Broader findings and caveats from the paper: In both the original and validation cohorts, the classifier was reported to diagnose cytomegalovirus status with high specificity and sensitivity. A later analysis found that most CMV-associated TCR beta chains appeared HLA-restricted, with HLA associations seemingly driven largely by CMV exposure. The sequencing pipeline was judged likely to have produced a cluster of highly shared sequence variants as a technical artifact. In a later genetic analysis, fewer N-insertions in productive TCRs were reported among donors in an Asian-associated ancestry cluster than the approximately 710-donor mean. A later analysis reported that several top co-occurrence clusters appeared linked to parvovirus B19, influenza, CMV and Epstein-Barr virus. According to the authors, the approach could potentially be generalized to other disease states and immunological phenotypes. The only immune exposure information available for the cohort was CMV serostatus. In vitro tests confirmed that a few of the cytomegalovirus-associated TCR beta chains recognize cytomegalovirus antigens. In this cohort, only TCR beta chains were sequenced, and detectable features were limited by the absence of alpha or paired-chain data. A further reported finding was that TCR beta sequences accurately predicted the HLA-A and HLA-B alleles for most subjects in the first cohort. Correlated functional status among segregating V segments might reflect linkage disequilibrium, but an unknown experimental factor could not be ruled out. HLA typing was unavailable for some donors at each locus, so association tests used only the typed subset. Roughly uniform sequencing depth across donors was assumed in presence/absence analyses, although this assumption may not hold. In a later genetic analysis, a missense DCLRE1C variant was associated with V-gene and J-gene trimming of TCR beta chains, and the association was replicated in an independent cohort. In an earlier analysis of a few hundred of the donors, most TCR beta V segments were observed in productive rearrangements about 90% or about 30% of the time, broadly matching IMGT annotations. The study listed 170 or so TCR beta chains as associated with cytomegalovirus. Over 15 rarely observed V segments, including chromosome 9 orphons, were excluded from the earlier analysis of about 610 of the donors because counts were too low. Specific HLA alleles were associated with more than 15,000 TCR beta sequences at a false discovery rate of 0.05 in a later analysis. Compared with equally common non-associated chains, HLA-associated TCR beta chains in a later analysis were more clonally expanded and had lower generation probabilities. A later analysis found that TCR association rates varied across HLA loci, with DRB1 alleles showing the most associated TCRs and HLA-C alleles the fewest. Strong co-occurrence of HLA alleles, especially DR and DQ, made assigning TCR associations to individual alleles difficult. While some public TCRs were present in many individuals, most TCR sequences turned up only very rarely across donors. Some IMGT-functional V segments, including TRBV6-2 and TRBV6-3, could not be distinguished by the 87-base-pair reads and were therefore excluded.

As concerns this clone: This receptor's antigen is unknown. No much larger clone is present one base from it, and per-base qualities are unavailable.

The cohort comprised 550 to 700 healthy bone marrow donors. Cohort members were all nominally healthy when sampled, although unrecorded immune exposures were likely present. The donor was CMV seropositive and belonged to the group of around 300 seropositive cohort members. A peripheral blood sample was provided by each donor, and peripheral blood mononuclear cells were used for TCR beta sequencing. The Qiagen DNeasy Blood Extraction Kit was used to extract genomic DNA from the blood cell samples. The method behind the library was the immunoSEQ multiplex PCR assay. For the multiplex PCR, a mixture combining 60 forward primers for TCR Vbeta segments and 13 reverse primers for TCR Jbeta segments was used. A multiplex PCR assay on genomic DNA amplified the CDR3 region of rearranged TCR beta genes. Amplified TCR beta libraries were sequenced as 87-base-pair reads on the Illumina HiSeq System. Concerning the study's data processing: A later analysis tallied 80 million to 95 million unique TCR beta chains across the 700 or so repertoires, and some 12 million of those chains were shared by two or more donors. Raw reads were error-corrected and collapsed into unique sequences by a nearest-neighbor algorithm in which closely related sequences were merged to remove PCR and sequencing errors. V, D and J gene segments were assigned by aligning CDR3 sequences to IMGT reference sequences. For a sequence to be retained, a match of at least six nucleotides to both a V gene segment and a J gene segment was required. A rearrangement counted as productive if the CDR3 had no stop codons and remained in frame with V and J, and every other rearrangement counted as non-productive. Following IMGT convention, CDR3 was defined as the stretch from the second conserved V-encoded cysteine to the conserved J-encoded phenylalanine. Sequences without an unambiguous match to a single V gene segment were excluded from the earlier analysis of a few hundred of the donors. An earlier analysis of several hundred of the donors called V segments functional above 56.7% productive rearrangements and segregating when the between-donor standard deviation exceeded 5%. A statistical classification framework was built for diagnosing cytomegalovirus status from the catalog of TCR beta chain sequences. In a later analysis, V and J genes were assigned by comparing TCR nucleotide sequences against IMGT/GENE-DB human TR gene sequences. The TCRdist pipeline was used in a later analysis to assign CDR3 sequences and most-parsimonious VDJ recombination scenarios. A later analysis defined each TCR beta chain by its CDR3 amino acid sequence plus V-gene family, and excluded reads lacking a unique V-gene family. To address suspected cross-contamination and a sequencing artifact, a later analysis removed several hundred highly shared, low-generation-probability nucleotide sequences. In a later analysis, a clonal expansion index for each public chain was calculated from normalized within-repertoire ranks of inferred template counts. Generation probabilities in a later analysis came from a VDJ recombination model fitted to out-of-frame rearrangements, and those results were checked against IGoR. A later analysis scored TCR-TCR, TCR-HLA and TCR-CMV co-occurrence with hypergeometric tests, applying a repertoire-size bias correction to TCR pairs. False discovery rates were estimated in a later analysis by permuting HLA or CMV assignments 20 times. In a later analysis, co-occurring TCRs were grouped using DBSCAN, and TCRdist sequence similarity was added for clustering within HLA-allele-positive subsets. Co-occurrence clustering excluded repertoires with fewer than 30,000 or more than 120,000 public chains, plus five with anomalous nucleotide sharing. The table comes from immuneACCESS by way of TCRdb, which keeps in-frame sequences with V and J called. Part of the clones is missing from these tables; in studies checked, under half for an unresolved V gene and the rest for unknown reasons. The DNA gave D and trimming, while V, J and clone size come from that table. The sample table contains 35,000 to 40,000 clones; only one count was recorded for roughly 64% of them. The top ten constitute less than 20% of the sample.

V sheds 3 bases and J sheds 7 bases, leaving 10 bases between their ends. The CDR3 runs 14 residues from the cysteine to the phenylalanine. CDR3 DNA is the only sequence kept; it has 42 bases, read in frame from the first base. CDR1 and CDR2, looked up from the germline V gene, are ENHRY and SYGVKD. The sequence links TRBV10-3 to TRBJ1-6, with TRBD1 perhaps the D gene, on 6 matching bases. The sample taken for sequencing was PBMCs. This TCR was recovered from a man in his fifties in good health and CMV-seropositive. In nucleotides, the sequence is TGTGCCATCAGTGAAACAGGGCAAAATTCACCCCTCCACTTT. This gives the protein CAISETGQNSPLHF.